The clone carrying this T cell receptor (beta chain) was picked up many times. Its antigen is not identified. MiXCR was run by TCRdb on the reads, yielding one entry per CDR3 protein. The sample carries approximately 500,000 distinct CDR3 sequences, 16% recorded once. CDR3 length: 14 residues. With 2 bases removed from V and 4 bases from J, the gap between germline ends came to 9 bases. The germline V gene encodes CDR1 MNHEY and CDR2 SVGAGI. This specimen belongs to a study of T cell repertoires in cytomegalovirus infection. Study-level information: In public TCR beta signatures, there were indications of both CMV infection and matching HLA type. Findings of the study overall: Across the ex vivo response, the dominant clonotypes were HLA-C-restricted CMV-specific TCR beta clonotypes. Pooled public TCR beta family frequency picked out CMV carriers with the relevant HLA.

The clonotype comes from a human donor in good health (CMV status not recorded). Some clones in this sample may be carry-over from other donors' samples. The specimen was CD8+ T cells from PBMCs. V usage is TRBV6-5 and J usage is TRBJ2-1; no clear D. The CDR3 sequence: CASSYTTSYNEQFF. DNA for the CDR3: TGTGCCAGCAGTTACACAACCTCGTACAATGAGCAGTTCTTC.